One and the same sample provided the 25 T cell receptor beta chains below, sequenced in a study of cytomegalovirus exposure and HLA in healthy donors. A multiplex PCR was run with 60 Vbeta primers and 13 Jbeta primers. TCRdb's copy holds only in-frame clones and misses some; the assay was immunoSEQ multiplex PCR. The sample carries over 100,000 clones, roughly 72% recorded once. The sample was PBMCs. These receptor sequences come from a woman aged 18-29 years in good health and CMV-seropositive.

This sequence joins TRBV13 and TRBJ2-1; 13 nucleotides match TRBD2. V gave up 1 base and J gave up 10 bases; unmatched junction bases: 4. Germline V CDR1 and CDR2: PRHDT, FYEKMQ (reference sequence). The CDR3 extends over 15 amino acids. Here the CDR3 DNA reads TGTGCCAGCAGCTTAGATTCGGGACTAGCGGGAGAGCAGTTCTTC. Encoded protein: CASSLDSGLAGEQFF.

This chain uses TRBV10-3 with TRBJ2-7; 14 bases fit TRBD2. The V segment lost 6 bases and the J segment 5 bases; nucleotides outside the gene matches: 9. CDR1 is ENHRY and CDR2 is SYGVKD in the germline V gene. The CDR3 contains 16 residues. CDR3 in amino acids: CAIRSGTSGSINEQYF. In DNA, the CDR3 is TGTGCCATCAGATCCGGGACTAGCGGGAGTATTAACGAGCAGTACTTC.

The gene calls are TRBV11-3 and TRBJ2-7; no clear D gene. This CDR3 contains 12 residues. V lost 5 bases and J lost 0, with 5 bases in between. Germline-derived CDR1 and CDR2 are SGHNT and YENEEA. CDR3 amino acids: CASSLSSYEQYF. DNA of the CDR3: TGTGCCAGCAGCCTGAGCTCCTACGAGCAGTACTTC.

This clone has a handful of counts. The chain uses TRBV2 and TRBJ2-2; 12 bases align to TRBD1. The J segment lost 7 bases and the V segment lost 5 bases, leaving 8 bases of the junction unmatched. The germline gives CDR1 SNHLY, CDR2 FYNNEI. The CDR3 is 16 residues long. The CDR3 bases are TGTGCCAGCAGTCCTGCCGGGACAGGGGGCCGCGGGGAGCTGTTTTTT. It is translated as CASSPAGTGGRGELFF.

The chain recombines TRBV27 with TRBJ2-1, with D possibly TRBD2 on 6 matching bases. Trimming cost V 6 bases and J 0 bases, with 18 bases left between them. Germline lookup yields CDR1 MNHEY and CDR2 SMNVEV (reference sequence). This CDR3 contains 17 residues. Written as DNA, the CDR3 is TGTGCCAGCAGGTCGTCGGGGGACCTGAGCTCCTACAATGAGCAGTTCTTC. Translation gives CASRSSGDLSSYNEQFF.

The chain joins TRBV5-6 to TRBJ2-5; D is perhaps TRBD2 (6 bases). The CDR3 spans 15 residues. Germline values: CDR1 SGHDT, CDR2 YYEEEE. The V end was cut by 4 bases, the J end by 0 bases, with 13 bases between. This CDR3 is CASSRLLANQETQYF. CDR3 coding DNA: TGTGCCAGCAGCCGACTTCTAGCGAACCAAGAGACCCAGTACTTC.

The V gene is TRBV7-9, the J gene TRBJ1-1, with TRBD1 matching over 9 bases. CDR1 and CDR2 (germline): SEHNR, FQNEAQ (reference sequence). Losses at the gene ends were 2 bases for V and 0 bases for J; bases not matched to a gene: 4. The CDR3 contains 16 residues. CDR3 loop: CASSLLTGGLNTEAFF. The CDR3 DNA sequence: TGTGCCAGCAGCTTATTAACAGGGGGCTTGAACACTGAAGCTTTCTTT.

The V gene is TRBV4-1, the J gene TRBJ2-3; maybe TRBD2 (6 bases). V was cut by 0 bases and J by 3 bases, with 16 bases left in between. The CDR3 is 17 residues long. The germline V gene encodes CDR1 MGHRA and CDR2 YSYEKL. The CDR3 sequence is CASSQDSSERRTDTQYF. The CDR3 nucleotides are TGCGCCAGCAGCCAAGATTCTAGCGAGAGACGGACAGATACGCAGTATTTT.

The chain is built from TRBV5-1 and TRBJ2-1, with TRBD1 matching 8 bases. The germline CDR1 and CDR2 sequences are SGHRS and YFSETQ. This CDR3 has 16 amino acids. V trimming: 0 bases; J trimming: 8 bases; junction bases outside the gene matches: 10. CDR3 coding DNA: TGCGCCAGCAGCTTGGCCGGGGCAGGGGGCTGGGATGAGCAGTTCTTC. It specifies CASSLAGAGGWDEQFF. The whole variable domain, remainder taken from reference TRBV5-1 and TRBJ2-1, is KAGVTQTPRYLIKTRGQQVTLSCSPISGHRSVSWYQQTPGQGLQFLFEYFSETQRNKGNFPGRFSGRQFSNSRSEMNVSTLELGDSALYLCASSLAGAGGWDEQFFGPGTRLTVL.

V gene TRBV6-1 combines with J gene TRBJ2-1; 10 bases match TRBD2. Germline CDR1 reads MNHNS; CDR2 reads SASEGT. Trimming took 2 bases from V and 5 from J; bases not matched to a gene: 3. The CDR3 contains 15 residues. DNA for the CDR3: TGTGCCAGCAGTGAATCTAGCGGGAGTCACAATGAGCAGTTCTTC. It translates to CASSESSGSHNEQFF.

The V gene is TRBV7-9, the J gene TRBJ2-7; 9 bases match TRBD1. V was pared by 5 bases and J by 1 base, with 3 bases of the junction left unmatched. Germline-derived CDR1 and CDR2 are SEHNR and FQNEAQ (reference sequence). The CDR3 spans 14 residues. CDR3 nucleotides: TGTGCCAGCAGCAGGACAGGGGCTTCCTACGAGCAGTACTTC. Protein sequence: CASSRTGASYEQYF.

This clone was seen only once. This chain joins TRBV7-6 and TRBJ2-5; no firm D call. The V end lost 5 bases, the J end lost 5 bases, and 12 bases lay between the germline ends. The CDR3 is 13 residues long. Germline lookup yields CDR1 SGHVS and CDR2 FNYEAQ. The CDR3 nucleotides read TGTGCCAGCAGCGATCGCCCCCGGGAGACCCAGTACTTC. This codes for CASSDRPRETQYF. Combining the CDR3 with reference TRBV7-6 and TRBJ2-5 gives the whole variable domain GAGVSQSPRYKVTKRGQDVALRCDPISGHVSLYWYRQALGQGPEFLTYFNYEAQQDKSGLPNDRFSAERPEGSISTLTIQRTEQRDSAMYRCASSDRPRETQYFGPGTRLLVL.

The V gene is TRBV6-5, the J gene TRBJ2-2; D may be TRBD1 (6 bases). V was shortened by 6 bases and J by 8 bases, with 13 bases between the two germline ends. CDR1 is MNHEY and CDR2 is SVGAGI in the germline V gene. CDR3 length: 13 residues. The CDR3 sequence: CASSWDTAGELFF. CDR3 sequence (DNA): TGTGCCAGCAGCTGGGACACCGCGGGGGAGCTGTTTTTT.

This rearrangement joins TRBV14 to TRBJ2-7, with D perhaps matching TRBD1 (6 bases). The ends were cut back, 4 bases at V and 4 bases at J, with 8 bases in the middle. The CDR3 length is 12 residues. Germline V lookup: CDR1 SGHDN, CDR2 FVKESK. CDR3 amino acids: CASSPQGYEQYF. The CDR3 DNA follows: TGTGCCAGCAGCCCACAGGGTTACGAGCAGTACTTC.

This clone appeared once. The chain is built from TRBV27 and TRBJ2-1, with D possibly matching TRBD2 (6 bases). CDR3 length: 17 residues. CDR1 and CDR2 (germline): MNHEY, SMNVEV (reference sequence). Trimming removed 10 bases at V and 4 bases at J, with 26 bases between. CDR3 in amino acids: CATRPQGYGSPYNEQFF. In DNA, the CDR3 is TGTGCCACCAGACCCCAGGGTTACGGGAGTCCTTACAATGAGCAGTTCTTC.

The chain recombines TRBV30 with TRBJ2-5; TRBD2 is a possible D gene (6 bases). The CDR3 sequence is 15 residues long. Looked up from germline, CDR1 is GTSNPN and CDR2 is SVGIG (reference sequence). V lost 1 base, J lost 5 bases, and 17 bases lay in between. CDR3 coding DNA: TGTGCCTGGAGTGCCCCCCGGGGGAGTAGTGAGACCCAGTACTTC. Its translation: CAWSAPRGSSETQYF.

This chain links TRBV27 with TRBJ2-7; possible D gene TRBD1, 6 bases. The germline V and J ends were trimmed by 3 bases and 3 bases, with 15 bases remaining between them. CDR3 length: 15 amino acids. CDR1 is MNHEY and CDR2 is SMNVEV in the germline V gene (reference sequence). The CDR3 sequence is CASSFAGTRHYEQYF. The DNA of the CDR3 is TGTGCCAGCAGTTTCGCAGGGACAAGGCACTACGAGCAGTACTTC.

Concerning this clone: The sample holds other DNA sequences that translate to the same CDR3. This chain connects TRBV6-1 to TRBJ2-2; weak D call: TRBD2 (6 bases). CDR1 is MNHNS, CDR2 SASEGT, per germline. Trimming pared 3 bases from V and 3 bases from J, leaving 8 bases between. CDR3 length equals 14 residues. The CDR3 nucleotides read TGTGCCAGCAGTGAGGGGGGAGACACCGGGGAGCTGTTTTTT. It codes for CASSEGGDTGELFF.

This clone was detected only a few times. This chain connects TRBV21-1 to TRBJ2-7; TRBD1, as called in the table, went unchecked against the DNA. TRBV21-1 is a documented pseudogene. The CDR3 contains 11 residues. The CDR3 region is CASGASYEQYF. CDR3 nucleotides: TGTGCCAGCGGGGCCTCCTACGAGCAGTACTTC.

The rearrangement joins TRBV2 to TRBJ2-1, with D possibly matching TRBD1 (5 bases). The CDR3 is made up of 16 amino acids. CDR1 and CDR2 (germline): SNHLY, FYNNEI. V lost 6 bases and J lost 2, with 17 bases in between. As DNA, the CDR3 is TGTGCCAGCAGGAGAACCGGACATTCCCCCTACAATGAGCAGTTCTTC. This gives the protein CASRRTGHSPYNEQFF.

V gene TRBV18 combines with J gene TRBJ1-5; no clear D. The CDR3 runs 14 residues. Germline-derived CDR1 and CDR2 are KGHSH and LQKENI. Trimming removed 3 bases from V and 4 bases from J, with 10 bases in between. CDR3 coding DNA: TGTGCCAGCTCACCCGGGGAATGGAATCAGCCCCAGCATTTT. Translated, it gives CASSPGEWNQPQHF.

The genes are TRBV9 and TRBJ2-1; the D gene is possibly TRBD2 (6 bases). Germline loops: CDR1 SGDLS, CDR2 YYNGEE. This CDR3 spans 15 amino acids. V was clipped by 0 bases and J by 0 bases, with 7 bases between them. The CDR3 DNA is TGTGCCAGCAGCGTAGCGGAGGGCTCCTACAATGAGCAGTTCTTC. Translated: CASSVAEGSYNEQFF.

The CDR3 bases are TGTGCCACCTCGACAGGGAAGGGTTCGCAGCCCCAGCATTTT. Translation: CATSTGKGSQPQHF. This chain connects TRBV10-3 to TRBJ1-5, with 7 bases fitting TRBD1. J gave up 7 bases and V 10 bases, and 13 bases lay outside the gene matches. This CDR3 contains 14 residues. The germline gives CDR1 ENHRY, CDR2 SYGVKD.

The rearrangement uses TRBV9 and TRBJ2-1; D not resolved. Germline CDR1 SGDLS, CDR2 YYNGEE. The V end was cut by 0 bases, the J end by 0 bases, with 7 bases between. This CDR3 is 15 amino acids long. CDR3 bases: TGTGCCAGCAGCGTAGGTACCAGCTCCTACAATGAGCAGTTCTTC. Its protein product is CASSVGTSSYNEQFF.

J is TRBJ2-1 and V is TRBV11-1, with 12 bases identical to TRBD2. The CDR3 runs to 16 residues. Germline-derived CDR1 and CDR2 are SGHAT and FQDESV (reference sequence). The ends lost 5 bases at V and 0 bases at J; junction bases unmatched: 2. The chain's CDR3 is CASSILAGGSYNEQFF. The CDR3 DNA follows: TGTGCCAGCAGCATACTAGCGGGGGGCTCCTACAATGAGCAGTTCTTC.